This T cell receptor (beta chain) was retrieved from a study of OX40 agonist ivuxolimab in advanced cancers. Study overall: Earlier anti-PD-1, anti-PD-L1 or anti-CTLA-4 therapy was permitted; roughly 42% had received some.

The V end was cut by 7 bases, the J end by 2 bases, with 13 bases between. Germline V gene data show CDR1 as MNHEY and CDR2 as SVGAGI. CDR3 length: 14 amino acids. Profiling relied on immunoSEQ multiplex PCR, and the TCRdb table lists in-frame clones only, not all of them. The sample holds tens of thousands of clones; roughly nine tenths are singletons and the top ten take 9.1%. The TCR comes from an adult with an advanced solid tumor such as melanoma, head and neck, liver or kidney cancer. The gene calls are TRBV6-5 and TRBJ2-3; a possible D gene is TRBD1 (5 bases). Here the sequenced sample was CD4+ or CD8+ T cells sorted from blood, taken in a trial of the OX40 agonist ivuxolimab. The CDR3, as DNA: TGTGCCAGCACCTTTCTAGGGGACACAGATACGCAGTATTTT. Translation: CASTFLGDTDTQYF.